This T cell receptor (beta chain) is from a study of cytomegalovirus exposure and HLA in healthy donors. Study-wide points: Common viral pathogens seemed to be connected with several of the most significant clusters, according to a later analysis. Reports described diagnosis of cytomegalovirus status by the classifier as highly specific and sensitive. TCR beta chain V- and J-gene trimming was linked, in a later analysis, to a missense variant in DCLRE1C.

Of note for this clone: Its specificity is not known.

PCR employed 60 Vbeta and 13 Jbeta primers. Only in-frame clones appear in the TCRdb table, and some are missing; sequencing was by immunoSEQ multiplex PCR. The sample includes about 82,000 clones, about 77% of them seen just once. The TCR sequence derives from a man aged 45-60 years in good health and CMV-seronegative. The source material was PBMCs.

The DNA of the CDR3 is TGTGCCAGCAGCGTCTCGGGGGGCGGTAACGAGCAGTACTTC. This codes for CASSVSGGGNEQYF. V gene TRBV7-9 combines with J gene TRBJ2-7; a weak D match, TRBD2 (7 bases). Germline V gives CDR1 SEHNR, CDR2 FQNEAQ (reference sequence). CDR3 length equals 14 residues. Deletions cut 5 bases from V and 5 bases from J, with 16 bases between.